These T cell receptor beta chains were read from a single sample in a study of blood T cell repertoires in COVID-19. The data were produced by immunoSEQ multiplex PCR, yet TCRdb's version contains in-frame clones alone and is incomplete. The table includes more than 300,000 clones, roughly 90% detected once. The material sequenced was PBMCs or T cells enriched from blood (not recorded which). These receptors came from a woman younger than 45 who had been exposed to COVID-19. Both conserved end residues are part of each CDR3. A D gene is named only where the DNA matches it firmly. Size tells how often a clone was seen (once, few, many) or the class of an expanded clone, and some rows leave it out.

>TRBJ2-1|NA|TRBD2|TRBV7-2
CASSQAGLAGEKQFF
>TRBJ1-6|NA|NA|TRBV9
CASSKWARSGEVYSPLHF
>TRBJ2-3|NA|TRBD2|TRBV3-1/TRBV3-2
CASSPSGDAGDTQYF
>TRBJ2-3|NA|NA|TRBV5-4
CASSLLLDSGGTDTQYF
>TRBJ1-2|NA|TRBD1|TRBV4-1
CASGRDRGFYGYTF
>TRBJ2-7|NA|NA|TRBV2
CASAQYRVGAGEQYF
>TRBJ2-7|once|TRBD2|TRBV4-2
CASSQDFSGGSYEQYF
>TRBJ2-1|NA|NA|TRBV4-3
CASSQEGLLGEQFF
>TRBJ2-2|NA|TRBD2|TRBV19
CASSIKRGGANTGELFF
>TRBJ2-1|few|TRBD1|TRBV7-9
CASSPVAGGYNEQFF
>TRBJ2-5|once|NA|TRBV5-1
CASSGEVGGTQETQYF
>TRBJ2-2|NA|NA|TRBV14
CASSQYYGELFF
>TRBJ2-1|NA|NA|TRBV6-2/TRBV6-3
CASSRRGNSYNEQFF
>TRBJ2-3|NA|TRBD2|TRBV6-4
CASSPSGGLAGAYTQYF
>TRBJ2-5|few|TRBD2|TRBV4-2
CASSQELAGRETQYF
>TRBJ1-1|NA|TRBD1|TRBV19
CASSVLQGPEAFF
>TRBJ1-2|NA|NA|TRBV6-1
CASSEMTANYGYTF
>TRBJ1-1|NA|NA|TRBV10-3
CAIGGTGDTEAFF
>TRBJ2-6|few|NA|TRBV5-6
CASSWPNSGANVLTF
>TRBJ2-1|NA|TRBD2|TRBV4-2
CASSQLAGPYNEQFF
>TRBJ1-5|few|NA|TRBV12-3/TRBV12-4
CASSPTGHQPQHF
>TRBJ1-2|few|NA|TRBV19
CASTVRGSGYGYTF
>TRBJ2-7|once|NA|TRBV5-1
CASSSSSYEQYF
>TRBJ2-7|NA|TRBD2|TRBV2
CASSDPRGEELHF
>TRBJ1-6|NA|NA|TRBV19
CASSTTRSDFPLHF
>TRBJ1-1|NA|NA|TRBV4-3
CASSPQGFGANTEAFF